Presented here are 32 T cell receptor beta chains from one specimen sequenced in a study of OX40 agonist ivuxolimab in advanced cancers. Clones were sequenced by immunoSEQ multiplex PCR, and TCRdb holds only the in-frame ones, with some missing. Of roughly 70,000 clones listed, 87% are singletons. The sample was CD4+ or CD8+ T cells sorted from blood, taken in a trial of the OX40 agonist ivuxolimab. The receptors were sampled from an adult with an advanced solid tumor such as melanoma, head and neck, liver or kidney cancer.

This clone was picked up one time. J is TRBJ2-7 and V is TRBV5-4; TRBD1 is a possible D gene (6 bases). There are 13 residues in the CDR3. Germline assignment: CDR1 SGHNT and CDR2 YYREEE (reference sequence). V was shortened by 3 bases and J by 11 bases, with 18 bases between the two germline ends. CDR3 loop: CASSSPDPGVKYF. For the CDR3, the DNA is TGTGCCAGCAGCTCACCCGACCCAGGGGTTAAGTACTTC.

This chain connects TRBV11-1 to TRBJ2-1, with 13 bases lining up with TRBD2. V dropped 2 bases and J dropped 3; count of bases not matched to a gene: 1. Germline values: CDR1 SGHAT, CDR2 FQDESV (reference sequence). There are 16 residues in the CDR3. This CDR3 is CASSLRTSGSYNEQFF. The CDR3 bases are TGTGCCAGCAGCTTAAGGACTAGCGGGAGCTACAATGAGCAGTTCTTC.

The rearrangement links TRBV29-1 to TRBJ2-2; no clear D gene. The CDR3 is made up of 16 amino acids. Germline assignment: CDR1 SQVTM and CDR2 ANQGSEA. V lost 0 bases and J 4 bases, leaving 15 bases between the germline ends. The CDR3 DNA reads TGCAGCGTTGAAGATGGGGTAAAAGGAGTCACCGGGGAGCTGTTTTTT. It translates to CSVEDGVKGVTGELFF.

This chain links TRBV18 with TRBJ2-7; D gene ambiguous. Germline lookup yields CDR1 KGHSH and CDR2 LQKENI. V shed 3 bases and J shed 6 bases, with 12 bases lying between them. This CDR3 is built from 13 residues. The CDR3 loop reads CASSPPSRGEQYF. For the CDR3, the DNA is TGTGCCAGCTCACCCCCCTCCCGCGGCGAGCAGTACTTC.

In the case of this clone: Because it lacks the conserved phenylalanine or tryptophan at the end, this CDR3 is likely a read error. No DNA is shown, since the ends of the CDR3 on it are uncertain; the CDR3 is the one TCRdb lists. J is TRBJ1-1 and V is TRBV28; the table names TRBD1, a call not compared with the DNA. Both ends counted, the CDR3 spans 12 residues. Germline CDR1 is MDHEN and CDR2 is SYDVKM. CDR3 loop: CASNQAQGRMRS.

This chain connects TRBV6-1 to TRBJ1-1; D unclear. Germline V gene sequence: CDR1 MNHNS, CDR2 SASEGT. V lost 5 bases and J 1 base, leaving 11 bases between the germline ends. There are 14 residues in the CDR3. The CDR3 spells CASSNYRQNTEAFF. In DNA form, the CDR3 reads TGTGCCAGCAGTAATTATCGTCAGAACACTGAAGCTTTCTTT.

The chain joins TRBV11-2 to TRBJ2-3; possibly TRBD2 for D (6 bases). This CDR3 has 17 amino acids. CDR1 and CDR2 from the germline V gene are SGHAT and FQNNGV. The ends were cut back, 1 base at V and 0 bases at J, with 14 bases in the middle. CDR3 sequence reads: CASSLGVLAYSTDTQYF. CDR3 bases: TGTGCCAGCAGCTTAGGGGTCCTAGCGTATAGCACAGATACGCAGTATTTT.

The chain uses TRBV28 and TRBJ1-6; TRBD1 matches at 7 bases. CDR3 size: 14 residues. The ends lost 6 bases at V and 7 bases at J; junction bases unmatched: 6. The germline V gene encodes CDR1 MDHEN and CDR2 SYDVKM. CDR3 coding DNA: TGTGCCAGCAGCGGACAGGCGAGAAATTCACCCCTCCACTTT. Translation: CASSGQARNSPLHF.

The V and J genes are TRBV5-6 and TRBJ1-6; unclear D gene. V dropped 4 bases and J dropped 1 base, with 6 bases sitting between them. This CDR3 spans 14 amino acids. Germline-derived CDR1 and CDR2 are SGHDT and YYEEEE. CDR3 sequence reads: CASSKMSYNSPLHF. As DNA, the CDR3 is TGTGCCAGCAGCAAAATGTCCTATAATTCACCCCTCCACTTT.

This chain links TRBV6-1 with TRBJ1-1, with 7 bases aligning to TRBD1. This CDR3 is built from 14 residues. The germline gives CDR1 MNHNS, CDR2 SASEGT. V was clipped by 5 bases and J by 3 bases; unmatched bases: 6. In nucleotides, the CDR3 is TGTGCCAGCAGTCCCCAGACAGGGCACACTGAAGCTTTCTTT. Its translation: CASSPQTGHTEAFF.

The chain carries TRBV28 and TRBJ1-2; D remains unclear. V was clipped by 6 bases and J by 2 bases, with 7 bases between them. CDR3 length: 12 amino acids. Per germline, CDR1 MDHEN and CDR2 SYDVKM. This CDR3 is CASRYGNYGYTF. The CDR3 nucleotides are TGTGCCAGCAGATACGGAAACTATGGCTACACCTTC.

This chain joins TRBV7-9 and TRBJ2-7; D gene ambiguous. From germline, CDR1 is SEHNR and CDR2 FQNEAQ (reference sequence). This CDR3 region has 11 residues. Trimming removed 4 bases at V and 3 bases at J, with 4 bases between. The CDR3 coding sequence is TGTGCCAGCAGCTCAAACTACGAGCAGTACTTC. Protein sequence: CASSSNYEQYF.

The chain has TRBV6-5 and TRBJ2-2; D uncertain. Germline loops: CDR1 MNHEY, CDR2 SVGAGI. Trimming pared 7 bases from V and 2 bases from J, leaving 8 bases between. The CDR3 runs 13 residues. The CDR3 region has the DNA TGTGCCAGCACCTCGCCCAACACCGGGGAGCTGTTTTTT. This gives the protein CASTSPNTGELFF.

V usage is TRBV5-1 and J usage is TRBJ2-3, with 9 bases lining up with TRBD1. The germline V gene has CDR1 SGHRS and CDR2 YFSETQ. CDR3 length equals 15 residues. The V and J ends lost 3 bases and 4 bases, in that order; junction bases with no gene match: 6. CDR3 sequence (DNA): TGCGCCAGCAGCTCCCTAGACAGGGGGGCAGATACGCAGTATTTT. Protein product: CASSSLDRGADTQYF.

Notes on this clone: This sample includes further DNA sequences coding for the same CDR3. The chain combines TRBV27 with TRBJ2-2, with D possibly TRBD1 on 5 matching bases. Trimming took 5 bases from V and 8 from J, leaving 18 bases between them. The CDR3 covers 15 residues. Looked up from germline, CDR1 is MNHEY and CDR2 is SMNVEV (reference sequence). The CDR3 region is CASSQRTREHGELFF. For the CDR3, the DNA is TGTGCCAGCAGTCAACGGACAAGGGAACATGGGGAGCTGTTTTTT.

This clone has a single count. The rearrangement uses TRBV19 and TRBJ2-5; D is possibly TRBD2 (6 bases). The assigned J gene may be wrong: the sequence end matches TRBJ2-7 better. The CDR3 is 14 amino acids. Germline V gives CDR1 LNHDA, CDR2 SQIVND (reference sequence). CDR3 coding DNA: TGTGCCAGTAGTCAATCGACTAGTTTCTACGAGCAGTACTTC. Translation gives CASSQSTSFYEQYF.

The chain has TRBV9 and TRBJ2-1, with TRBD1 matching 7 bases. J gave up 11 bases and V 2 bases, and 7 bases lay outside the gene matches. Germline-derived CDR1 and CDR2 are SGDLS and YYNGEE. The CDR3 runs 13 residues. The CDR3 DNA follows: TGTGCCAGCAGCGTCCTGACAGGGCTGCAGCAGTTCTTC. It encodes CASSVLTGLQQFF.

The V and J genes are TRBV19 and TRBJ2-5; 8 bases line up with TRBD2. Germline-derived CDR1 and CDR2 are LNHDA and SQIVND (reference sequence). CDR3 length: 16 residues. The junction had 7 bases not matched to a gene; V was cut back by 2 bases and J by 2 bases. This CDR3 is CASSITEREPQETQYF. DNA for the CDR3: TGTGCCAGTAGTATAACCGAGCGGGAGCCGCAAGAGACCCAGTACTTC.

V and J are TRBV6-6 and TRBJ2-7; D gene unclear. Trimming removed 5 bases from V and 2 bases from J, with 10 bases in between. Looked up from germline, CDR1 is MNHNY and CDR2 is SVGAGI (reference sequence). The CDR3 totals 13 residues. In DNA, the CDR3 is TGTGCCAGCAGTGGGCCCTTTCCCTACGAGCAGTACTTC. Amino acids: CASSGPFPYEQYF.

This clone came up a few times. The chain carries TRBV19 and TRBJ1-5; D is possibly TRBD1 (6 bases). The V end lost 4 bases, the J end lost 3 bases, and 10 bases lay between the germline ends. The germline V gene has CDR1 LNHDA and CDR2 SQIVND (reference sequence). This CDR3 comprises 14 residues. The chain's CDR3 is CASSTAGANQPQHF. DNA for the CDR3: TGTGCCAGTAGTACTGCAGGGGCCAATCAGCCCCAGCATTTT.

In this sample, this clone turned up once. The V call is TRBV18, the J call TRBJ2-7; 7 bases align to TRBD1. V was clipped by 6 bases and J by 3 bases; unmatched bases: 8. The CDR3 runs 14 residues. Germline CDR1 KGHSH, CDR2 LQKENI. CDR3 sequence (DNA): TGTGCCAGCTCCAAGGGGGCCCGCGACTACGAGCAGTACTTC. This gives the protein CASSKGARDYEQYF.

V usage is TRBV30 and J usage is TRBJ1-1; D remains unclear. This CDR3 spans 13 amino acids. Germline V gene data show CDR1 as GTSNPN and CDR2 as SVGIG (reference sequence). Trimming removed 4 bases from V and 1 base from J, with 10 bases in between. CDR3 nucleotides: TGTGCCTGGACATTCGGCCAGAACACTGAAGCTTTCTTT. Amino acid sequence: CAWTFGQNTEAFF.

V is TRBV28 and J is TRBJ1-5, with 7 nucleotides matching TRBD1. This CDR3 comprises 17 residues. CDR1 is MDHEN, CDR2 SYDVKM, per germline. V dropped 6 bases and J dropped 5; count of bases not matched to a gene: 16. CDR3 in amino acids: CASSGGGDGPRDQPQHF. In nucleotides, the CDR3 is TGTGCCAGCAGCGGAGGGGGCGATGGCCCGAGGGATCAGCCCCAGCATTTT. The whole variable domain, remainder taken from reference TRBV28 and TRBJ1-5, is DVKVTQSSRYLVKRTGEKVFLECVQDMDHENMFWYRQDPGLGLRLIYFSYDVKMKEKGDIPEGYSVSREKKERFSLILESASTNQTSMYLCASSGGGDGPRDQPQHFGDGTRLSIL.

The chain links TRBV10-3 to TRBJ2-2; D is uncertain. Germline V lookup: CDR1 ENHRY, CDR2 SYGVKD. The CDR3 has 13 amino acids. Trimming left V 0 bases short and J 5 bases short, with 4 bases between. This chain's CDR3 is CAISESGTGELFF. DNA for the CDR3: TGTGCCATCAGTGAGTCGGGAACCGGGGAGCTGTTTTTT.

This clone was counted once. The junction departs from germline at one end; a sequencing error may be responsible. Other nucleotide sequences in the sample specify the same CDR3. V usage is TRBV5-1 and J usage is TRBJ2-2, with 12 bases identical to TRBD2. Per the germline V gene, CDR1 is SGHRS and CDR2 is YFSETQ. CDR3 size: 16 residues. This CDR3 is CASSSLAGGPTGELFF. The CDR3 nucleotides read TGCGCCAGTAGCTCCCTAGCGGGAGGGCCCACCGGGGAGCTGTTTTTT.

The gene calls are TRBV5-4 and TRBJ1-1, with no clear D. The CDR3 sequence is 15 residues long. Trimming took 4 bases from V and 0 from J, leaving 13 bases between them. Germline V gene data show CDR1 as SGHNT and CDR2 as YYREEE (reference sequence). This CDR3 is CASSPGMGLNTEAFF. The CDR3 DNA reads TGTGCCAGCAGCCCGGGAATGGGTTTGAACACTGAAGCTTTCTTT.

This clone has a single count. The V call is TRBV11-2, the J call TRBJ1-2; 10 nucleotides line up with TRBD1. J was trimmed by 3 bases and V by 4 bases; bases with no gene match: 8. The germline V gene has CDR1 SGHAT and CDR2 FQNNGV. CDR3 length: 16 residues. CDR3 amino acids: CASSSPTGGLDYGYTF. DNA for the CDR3: TGTGCCAGCAGCTCCCCGACAGGGGGCCTTGACTATGGCTACACCTTC.

The chain is built from TRBV15 and TRBJ2-5, with D unclear. Judging by the DNA end, TRBJ2-7 fits better; the J call may be wrong. This CDR3 has 12 residues. Germline V gives CDR1 LNHNV, CDR2 YYDKDF (reference sequence). The CDR3 region is CATSRSGREQYF. In nucleotides, the CDR3 is TGTGCCACCAGCAGATCCGGACGCGAGCAGTACTTC.

The chain carries TRBV28 and TRBJ1-2, with 7 bases that match TRBD1. With V trimmed by 8 bases and J by 7 bases, 19 bases remained unmatched. The germline CDR1 and CDR2 sequences are MDHEN and SYDVKM. The CDR3 extends over 16 amino acids. In nucleotides, the CDR3 is TGTGCCAGCTGCCAAAGCCAGAGCAGGGGGTCGGGTGGCTACACCTTC. The encoded protein is CASCQSQSRGSGGYTF.

This chain joins TRBV7-2 and TRBJ1-4; D may be TRBD1 (5 bases). Germline lookup yields CDR1 SGHTA and CDR2 FQGNSA. This CDR3 is built from 14 residues. Deletions cut 1 base from V and 4 bases from J, with 7 bases between. Written as DNA, the CDR3 is TGTGCCAGCAGCTTAGGGGGGGATAATGAAAAACTGTTTTTT. It encodes CASSLGGDNEKLFF.

The rearrangement links TRBV5-1 to TRBJ2-2; D is possibly TRBD1 or TRBD2 (6 bases each). Germline assignment: CDR1 SGHRS and CDR2 YFSETQ. The length of the CDR3 is 15 residues. V gave up 4 bases and J gave up 8 bases, with 18 bases separating them. DNA for the CDR3: TGCGCCAGCAGCGGAACGGGTCGGGGGACAGGGGAGCTGTTTTTT. It is translated as CASSGTGRGTGELFF.

This chain connects TRBV6-6 to TRBJ1-1, with 7 nucleotides matching TRBD1. V lost 6 bases to trimming and J lost 5 bases; unmatched junction nucleotides: 12. There are 15 residues in the CDR3. Germline loops: CDR1 MNHNY, CDR2 SVGAGI (reference sequence). CDR3 amino acids: CASRGTGAGETEAFF. The CDR3 DNA follows: TGTGCCAGCAGGGGTACAGGGGCCGGGGAAACTGAAGCTTTCTTT.